The 24 T cell receptor beta chains in this list originate from one sample, sequenced in a study of OX40 agonist ivuxolimab in advanced cancers. Profiled with immunoSEQ multiplex PCR; TCRdb holds only in-frame clones, not every one. The table records about 60,000 clones, 85% to 90% of them present only once. Sequenced material: CD4+ or CD8+ T cells sorted from blood, taken in a trial of the OX40 agonist ivuxolimab. These receptors were collected from an adult with an advanced solid tumor such as melanoma, head and neck, liver or kidney cancer.

The chain carries TRBV27 and TRBJ1-1; D gene unclear. CDR3 size: 12 residues. Trimming took 6 bases from V and 1 from J, leaving 6 bases between them. CDR1 is MNHEY, CDR2 SMNVEV, per germline (reference sequence). CDR3 sequence: CASRWKNTEAFF. The CDR3 DNA sequence: TGTGCCAGCAGGTGGAAGAACACTGAAGCTTTCTTT.

The chain links TRBV7-6 to TRBJ1-1; 7 nucleotides agree with TRBD1. With V trimmed by 5 bases and J by 1 base, 4 bases remained unmatched. CDR3 length equals 14 residues. Germline CDR1 reads SGHVS; CDR2 reads FNYEAQ. The CDR3 reads CASSQGTANTEAFF. CDR3 in DNA: TGTGCCAGCAGCCAAGGGACAGCGAACACTGAAGCTTTCTTT.

CDR3 sequence: CASSLMRSSGNTIYF. The CDR3 nucleotides read TGTGCCAGCAGTTTAATGAGGAGCTCTGGAAACACCATATATTTT. This rearrangement joins TRBV28 to TRBJ1-3; unclear D gene. V was cut by 2 bases and J by 0 bases, with 8 bases left in between. The CDR3 is made up of 15 amino acids. Germline V gene lookup returns CDR1 MDHEN and CDR2 SYDVKM.

This chain links TRBV4-3 with TRBJ1-5, with TRBD1 matching 9 bases. Germline V lookup: CDR1 LGHNA, CDR2 YSLEER. V lost 0 bases and J lost 2; bases outside the gene matches: 17. The CDR3 consists of 21 residues. Written as DNA, the CDR3 is TGCGCCAGCAGCCAAGAGTATACCGGGACAGGGACTTCTCTTGGCAATCAGCCCCAGCATTTT. Its protein is CASSQEYTGTGTSLGNQPQHF.

V gene TRBV5-1 combines with J gene TRBJ2-5, with D perhaps matching TRBD2 (6 bases). Per germline, CDR1 SGHRS and CDR2 YFSETQ. The CDR3 runs to 14 residues. V shed 3 bases and J shed 1 base, with 10 bases lying between them. CDR3 sequence (DNA): TGCGCCAGCAGCTCCGGGGGTTCCCAAGAGACCCAGTACTTC. Its translation: CASSSGGSQETQYF. The whole variable domain, remainder taken from reference TRBV5-1 and TRBJ2-5, is KAGVTQTPRYLIKTRGQQVTLSCSPISGHRSVSWYQQTPGQGLQFLFEYFSETQRNKGNFPGRFSGRQFSNSRSEMNVSTLELGDSALYLCASSSGGSQETQYFGPGTRLLVL.

The genes are TRBV5-6 and TRBJ1-5; D gene unclear. V was shortened by 3 bases and J by 3 bases, with 4 bases between the two germline ends. CDR1 is SGHDT and CDR2 is YYEEEE in the germline V gene. The CDR3 extends over 12 amino acids. CDR3 amino acids: CASSYFNQPQHF. The CDR3 nucleotides read TGTGCCAGCAGCTATTTCAATCAGCCCCAGCATTTT.

The rearrangement joins TRBV5-6 to TRBJ1-1; maybe TRBD1 (5 bases). Germline V gives CDR1 SGHDT, CDR2 YYEEEE. The CDR3 is 16 residues long. V was pared by 1 base and J by 4 bases, with 17 bases between. CDR3 in amino acids: CASSLLDNIRFTEAFF. The DNA for the CDR3 is TGTGCCAGCAGCTTGTTGGACAATATTAGATTCACTGAAGCTTTCTTT.

The chain uses TRBV5-6 and TRBJ1-5; tentatively, D is TRBD1 (5 bases). CDR1 and CDR2 (germline): SGHDT, YYEEEE. This CDR3 comprises 15 residues. With 2 bases removed from V and 1 base from J, the gap between germline ends came to 10 bases. The CDR3 sequence: CASSFRGKSNQPQHF. The CDR3 nucleotides read TGTGCCAGCAGCTTTAGGGGAAAAAGCAATCAGCCCCAGCATTTT.

V gene TRBV19 combines with J gene TRBJ1-2; D is perhaps TRBD1 (6 bases). This CDR3 is built from 14 residues. Germline CDR1 and CDR2: LNHDA and SQIVND (reference sequence). V was trimmed by 4 bases and J by 4 bases, leaving 13 bases between them. The CDR3 loop reads CASSTGAGGYGYTF. The CDR3 DNA reads as TGTGCCAGTAGTACAGGGGCCGGAGGCTATGGCTACACCTTC.

The chain links TRBV7-8 to TRBJ2-1; 7 nucleotides align to TRBD1. V shed 5 bases, J shed 2 bases, and the junction held 6 bases outside the gene matches. Germline values: CDR1 SGHVS, CDR2 FQNEAQ. The length of the CDR3 is 15 residues. CDR3 sequence (DNA): TGTGCCAGCAGCCCGAGGGGGCAGGCCTACAATGAGCAGTTCTTC. Protein: CASSPRGQAYNEQFF.

The chain links TRBV5-1 to TRBJ2-5; TRBD1 matches 7 bases. In germline, CDR1 is SGHRS, CDR2 YFSETQ. The CDR3 extends over 19 amino acids. V shed 4 bases, J shed 4 bases, and the junction held 22 bases outside the gene matches. The CDR3 region has the DNA TGCGCCAGCAGCGGACCACGGGACAGTATACCGATTAATTTAGAGACCCAGTACTTC. As protein: CASSGPRDSIPINLETQYF.

The chain employs TRBV2 and TRBJ2-1; 8 bases are shared with TRBD2. The germline V gene encodes CDR1 SNHLY and CDR2 FYNNEI. V trimming: 5 bases; J trimming: 9 bases; junction bases outside the gene matches: 3. CDR3 length equals 12 residues. The CDR3 region is CASSTTSGEQFF. In DNA, the CDR3 is TGTGCCAGCAGTACCACTAGCGGTGAGCAGTTCTTC.

The chain has TRBV6-5 and TRBJ1-5; TRBD1 aligns across 9 bases. This CDR3 spans 15 amino acids. The ends lost 6 bases at V and 11 bases at J; junction bases unmatched: 14. Germline V gene sequence: CDR1 MNHEY, CDR2 SVGAGI. The CDR3 DNA sequence: TGTGCCAGCAGCCCTGGGACAGGGTCGCTTGGGGCCCAGCATTTT. It codes for CASSPGTGSLGAQHF.

The gene calls are TRBV19 and TRBJ1-1; a weak D match, TRBD1 (6 bases). The germline V gene encodes CDR1 LNHDA and CDR2 SQIVND (reference sequence). The germline V and J ends were trimmed by 1 base and 4 bases, with 10 bases remaining between them. This CDR3 is 14 amino acids long. The CDR3 nucleotides read TGTGCCAGTAGTATAGTTGGAGGGGGCACTGAAGCTTTCTTT. Its protein is CASSIVGGGTEAFF.

The chain recombines TRBV5-4 with TRBJ2-1; 9 positions agree with TRBD1. The length of the CDR3 is 13 residues. Germline loops: CDR1 SGHNT, CDR2 YYREEE (reference sequence). After removal of 2 bases from V and 8 bases from J, the junction contained 2 bases not matched to a gene. CDR3 DNA sequence: TGTGCCAGCAGCTTACAGGGGGCCCATGAGCAGTTCTTC. It yields the protein CASSLQGAHEQFF.

The count of this clone is one. The chain couples TRBV7-9 to TRBJ2-5; D gene unclear. Looked up from germline, CDR1 is SEHNR and CDR2 is FQNEAQ (reference sequence). Trimming removed 5 bases at V and 2 bases at J, with 9 bases between. The CDR3 length is 13 residues. DNA of the CDR3: TGTGCCAGCAGCCCAAAGGCGCAAGAGACCCAGTACTTC. This sequence encodes CASSPKAQETQYF.

The V call is TRBV19, the J call TRBJ2-1, with 7 bases fitting TRBD2. The CDR3 sequence is 14 residues long. The trim removed 5 bases at V and 7 bases at J, leaving 8 bases unmatched. Germline V gives CDR1 LNHDA, CDR2 SQIVND (reference sequence). Here the CDR3 DNA reads TGTGCCAGTAGTTACGCGGGGGTATTAAATGAGCAGTTCTTC. It encodes CASSYAGVLNEQFF.

The V and J genes are TRBV18 and TRBJ1-3; possible D gene TRBD1, 5 bases. The CDR3 is 14 residues long. Between the trimmed V and J ends, which lost 0 bases and 5 bases, there was a span of 8 bases. CDR1 and CDR2 from the germline V gene are KGHSH and LQKENI. DNA for the CDR3: TGTGCCAGCTCACCACCGGCAGGGAGAAACACCATATATTTT. Its translation: CASSPPAGRNTIYF.

CDR3 coding DNA: TGTGCCAGCAGTGTAACAGGGGGCAATGAGCAGTTCTTC. It specifies CASSVTGGNEQFF. The rearrangement links TRBV6-1 to TRBJ2-1; 8 bases fit TRBD1. Germline values: CDR1 MNHNS, CDR2 SASEGT. CDR3 length: 13 residues. After removal of 4 bases from V and 6 bases from J, the junction contained 2 bases not matched to a gene.

The gene calls are TRBV2 and TRBJ1-5; 7 positions agree with TRBD1. Germline V gives CDR1 SNHLY, CDR2 FYNNEI. CDR3 length: 17 residues. After removal of 6 bases from V and 2 bases from J, the junction contained 13 bases not matched to a gene. CDR3 amino acids: CASSGPGGESGNQPQHF. Written as DNA, the CDR3 is TGTGCCAGCAGCGGCCCAGGGGGGGAGTCGGGCAATCAGCCCCAGCATTTT.

This chain joins TRBV15 and TRBJ1-3; D is unclear. The length of the CDR3 is 15 residues. CDR1 is LNHNV and CDR2 is YYDKDF in the germline V gene (reference sequence). Trimming removed 0 bases at V and 2 bases at J, with 8 bases between. In nucleotides, the CDR3 is TGTGCCACCAGCAGAGACCGAGTGGCTGGAAACACCATATATTTT. Its translation is CATSRDRVAGNTIYF.

The chain links TRBV7-2 to TRBJ2-7, with D possibly matching TRBD2 (6 bases). The germline CDR1 and CDR2 sequences are SGHTA and FQGNSA. The germline V and J ends were trimmed by 2 bases and 3 bases, with 14 bases remaining between them. This CDR3 spans 15 amino acids. CDR3 in amino acids: CASSLMLGGFYEQYF. The CDR3 bases are TGTGCCAGCAGCTTAATGCTTGGGGGGTTCTACGAGCAGTACTTC.

The chain uses TRBV2 and TRBJ1-1; TRBD1 aligns across 7 bases. V trimming: 4 bases; J trimming: 6 bases; junction bases outside the gene matches: 11. Per the germline V gene, CDR1 is SNHLY and CDR2 is FYNNEI. CDR3 length: 15 amino acids. The CDR3 region is CASSVLRGGFAEAFF. The CDR3 nucleotides are TGTGCCAGCAGTGTCCTCAGGGGGGGATTCGCTGAAGCTTTCTTT.

The chain recombines TRBV7-9 with TRBJ1-4, with D perhaps TRBD1 (5 bases). The CDR3 covers 13 residues. Germline CDR1 and CDR2: SEHNR and FQNEAQ (reference sequence). The CDR3 DNA sequence: TGTGGAACTGGGGGGGACCTAAAGGAAAAACTGTTTTTT. This sequence encodes CGTGGDLKEKLFF.